The sequence of this T cell receptor beta chain was determined in a study of shared clonotypes between healthy human individuals. The wider study: Serving as donors were two women and three men, whose ages spanned 18 to 49.

This CDR3 contains 15 residues. J lost 4 bases, V lost 3 bases, and 5 bases had no gene match. Per the germline V gene, CDR1 is MDHEN and CDR2 is SYDVKM. CD4+ cells yielded CD45RA+ naive and CD45RA-negative memory subsets. TCRdb keeps only in-frame clones here, not all; method: immunoSEQ multiplex PCR. The table shows roughly 2.2 million clones, with about nine tenths occurring only once. Study outcomes and limitations: Naive subsets, compared against memory subsets, generally had larger estimated richness values.

As to this clone: The antigen is unknown.

Input material: naive CD4+ T cells from PBMCs. Subset described: CD45RA+ positively selected. This receptor was taken from a man aged 18 to 30 in good health. Some clones in this sample may be carry-over from other donors' samples. The chain has TRBV28 and TRBJ1-4, with TRBD1 matching over 7 bases. CDR3 residues: CASSFLDRNNEKLFF. As DNA, the CDR3 is TGTGCCAGCAGTTTTTTGGACAGGAATAATGAAAAACTGTTTTTT. The variable domain in full, completed from reference TRBV28 and TRBJ1-4, reads DVKVTQSSRYLVKRTGEKVFLECVQDMDHENMFWYRQDPGLGLRLIYFSYDVKMKEKGDIPEGYSVSREKKERFSLILESASTNQTSMYLCASSFLDRNNEKLFFGSGTQLSVL.